This TCR beta chain came from a study of control samples from healthy donors and cancer patients. Profiling relied on immunoSEQ multiplex PCR, and the TCRdb table lists in-frame clones only, not all of them. The sample has 100,000 or so clones; roughly four fifths are singletons. Trimming removed 3 bases from V and 8 bases from J, with 10 bases in between. CDR1 is KGHDR and CDR2 is SFDVKD in the germline V gene. The CDR3 is 13 amino acids. This sequence originates from a woman aged 60-75 years in good health. This chain links TRBV24-1 with TRBJ2-1; D remains unclear. Material for sequencing was blood. CDR3 in amino acids: CATSDSPFYEQFF. The DNA for the CDR3 is TGTGCCACCAGTGATAGTCCGTTTTATGAGCAGTTCTTC.